A single sample gave rise to the 19 T cell receptor beta chains below, sequenced in a study of T cell repertoires in cytomegalovirus infection. TCRdb used MiXCR to reprocess the reads, holding one entry per CDR3 protein. This table has more than 85,000 distinct CDR3 sequences, around a quarter appearing once. Sequencing used CD8+ T cells from PBMCs. The receptors derive from a human donor in good health (CMV status not recorded). Some clones in this sample may be carry-over from other donors' samples.

This chain uses TRBV30 with TRBJ1-1; D unresolved. The length of the CDR3 is 13 residues. The germline gives CDR1 GTSNPN, CDR2 SVGIG (reference sequence). V shed 0 bases and J shed 4 bases, with 9 bases lying between them. The chain's CDR3 is CAWSVGVRTEAFF. The CDR3 DNA is TGTGCCTGGAGTGTTGGGGTCCGCACTGAAGCTTTCTTT. The variable domain in full, completed from reference TRBV30 and TRBJ1-1, reads SQTIHQWPATLVQPVGSPLSLECTVEGTSNPNLYWYRQAAGRGLQLLFYSVGIGQISSEVPQNLSASRPQDRQFILSSKKLLLSDSGFYLCAWSVGVRTEAFFGQGTRLTVV.

This chain connects TRBV7-9 to TRBJ1-1, with 12 nucleotides matching TRBD1. This CDR3 has 15 residues. V trimming: 5 bases; J trimming: 5 bases; junction bases outside the gene matches: 6. CDR1 is SEHNR, CDR2 FQNEAQ, per germline (reference sequence). The CDR3 DNA follows: TGTGCCAGCAGCAACACGGGACAGGGGGCGACTGAAGCTTTCTTT. It specifies CASSNTGQGATEAFF.

About this clonotype: Mismatch with germline at one junction end may stem from a read error. The J gene is TRBJ2-3, the V gene TRBV14; tentatively, D is TRBD1 (5 bases). The CDR3 is made up of 19 amino acids. Germline values: CDR1 SGHDN, CDR2 FVKESK. CDR3 bases: TGTGCCAGCAGCCAAGGACCTCTCAAGACAGAACTTAGCACAGATTCGCAGTATTTT. This sequence encodes CASSQGPLKTELSTDSQYF. Supplemented by reference TRBV14 and TRBJ2-3, the full variable domain reads EAGVTQFPSHSVIEKGQTVTLRCDPISGHDNLYWYRRVMGKEIKFLLHFVKESKQDESGMPNNRFLAERTGGTYSTLKVQPAELEDSGVYFCASSQGPLKTELSTDSQYFGPGTRLTVL.

In its sample, this clonotype was seen a few times. This CDR3 reads CASSSDWGEYNEQFF. The CDR3 coding sequence is TGTGCCAGCAGCTCCGACTGGGGTGAATACAATGAGCAGTTCTTC. The rearrangement uses TRBV7-3 and TRBJ2-1, with D unresolved. Germline V gene sequence: CDR1 SGHTA, CDR2 FQGTGA. Trimming cost V 4 bases and J 4 bases, with 14 bases left between them. The CDR3 covers 15 residues.

This clonotype was observed many times. V is TRBV6-2 or TRBV6-3 and J is TRBJ2-7, with D possibly being TRBD1 (6 bases). Germline-derived CDR1 and CDR2 are MNHEY and SVGEGT. There are 16 residues in the CDR3. With 2 bases removed from V and 0 bases from J, the gap between germline ends came to 14 bases. CDR3 residues: CASSYPSDRLSYEQYF. In nucleotides, the CDR3 is TGTGCCAGCAGTTACCCCTCGGACAGACTCTCCTACGAGCAGTACTTC.

The chain is built from TRBV28 and TRBJ2-2; 10 bases fit TRBD1. V gave up 6 bases and J gave up 6 bases; unmatched junction bases: 4. The CDR3 loop spans 14 amino acids. Germline V CDR1 and CDR2: MDHEN, SYDVKM. The CDR3 sequence is CASSRDRGAGELFF. CDR3 bases: TGTGCCAGCAGCCGGGACAGGGGTGCCGGGGAGCTGTTTTTT.

The rearrangement joins TRBV12-5 to TRBJ2-1; D is undetermined. Per the germline V gene, CDR1 is LGHNT and CDR2 is FRNRAP. V dropped 0 bases and J dropped 6 bases, with 6 bases sitting between them. The CDR3 covers 13 residues. This CDR3 is CASGLVPANEQFF. CDR3 coding DNA: TGTGCTAGTGGTTTGGTACCCGCCAATGAGCAGTTCTTC.

About this clonotype itself: Being one base from a much bigger clone, this may be a read error. V usage is TRBV6-2 or TRBV6-3 and J usage is TRBJ2-5, with D perhaps being TRBD1 or TRBD2 (5 bases each). The V end lost 6 bases, the J end lost 4 bases, and 18 bases lay between the germline ends. The CDR3 sequence is 15 residues long. The germline V gene has CDR1 MNHEY and CDR2 SVGEGT. The CDR3 here is CASRIPPGGGETQYF. The CDR3, as DNA: TGTGCCAGCAGGATACCGCCGGGTGGGGGAGAGACCCAGTACTTC.

In its sample, this clonotype was seen many times. The chain has TRBV10-3 and TRBJ2-7; D perhaps matches TRBD1 (5 bases). Per the germline V gene, CDR1 is ENHRY and CDR2 is SYGVKD. V lost 8 bases to trimming and J lost 2 bases, with 7 bases between them. This CDR3 comprises 11 residues. CDR3 bases: TGTGCCATCGCAGGGACCTACGAGCAGTACTTC. It codes for CAIAGTYEQYF.

The V call is TRBV28, the J call TRBJ1-2; no clear D. This CDR3 is built from 15 residues. The germline CDR1 and CDR2 sequences are MDHEN and SYDVKM. Trimming pared 2 bases from V and 4 bases from J, leaving 14 bases between. This CDR3 is CASSLVREGGYGYTF. CDR3 bases: TGTGCCAGCAGTTTAGTGAGGGAAGGAGGCTATGGCTACACCTTC.

The gene calls are TRBV27 and TRBJ2-7; D ambiguous. The CDR3 covers 13 residues. Deletions cut 3 bases from V and 0 bases from J, with 6 bases between. CDR1 and CDR2 (germline): MNHEY, SMNVEV (reference sequence). For the CDR3, the DNA is TGTGCCAGCAGTTTGGACCACTCCTACGAGCAGTACTTC. This sequence encodes CASSLDHSYEQYF.

The genes are TRBV27 and TRBJ2-3; 9 nucleotides line up with TRBD2. The CDR3 is made up of 15 amino acids. Germline CDR1 and CDR2: MNHEY and SMNVEV (reference sequence). V lost 6 bases to trimming and J lost 0 bases; unmatched junction nucleotides: 4. The CDR3 here is CASSLAGRSTDTQYF. The CDR3 coding sequence is TGTGCCAGCAGCCTAGCGGGGAGGAGCACAGATACGCAGTATTTT.

The table lists this clonotype with many counts. The rearrangement links TRBV7-9 to TRBJ1-2; D remains unclear. Germline-derived CDR1 and CDR2 are SEHNR and FQNEAQ (reference sequence). V lost 4 bases and J 0 bases, leaving 15 bases between the germline ends. This CDR3 has 16 amino acids. The CDR3 sequence is CASSSPLRTANYGYTF. CDR3 coding DNA: TGTGCCAGCAGCTCACCCCTCCGGACGGCTAACTATGGCTACACCTTC.

The CDR3 here is CSAPEGGAVSYGYTF. CDR3 sequence (DNA): TGCAGTGCCCCGGAAGGCGGGGCTGTATCCTATGGCTACACCTTC. The chain combines TRBV20-1 with TRBJ1-2, with D perhaps matching TRBD1 (5 bases). Germline V gene sequence: CDR1 DFQATT, CDR2 SNEGSKA (reference sequence). This CDR3 is built from 15 residues. Trimming removed 6 bases from V and 4 bases from J, with 21 bases in between.

This clonotype was observed a few times. This rearrangement joins TRBV4-3 to TRBJ1-2; the match to TRBD1 covers 8 bases. Germline V gene sequence: CDR1 LGHNA, CDR2 YSLEER. The CDR3 sequence is 16 residues long. The ends lost 0 bases at V and 3 bases at J; junction bases unmatched: 6. The CDR3 loop is CASSQDRIQGDYGYTF. The CDR3 region has the DNA TGCGCCAGCAGCCAAGATCGAATACAGGGGGACTATGGCTACACCTTC.

This clonotype appeared a few times. V and J are TRBV12-3 or TRBV12-4 and TRBJ2-3; TRBD2 is a possible D gene (5 bases). This CDR3 spans 15 amino acids. V dropped 2 bases and J dropped 3 bases, with 12 bases sitting between them. The DNA for the CDR3 is TGTGCCAGCAGTTTAAAGGGAGTAGTGACAGATACGCAGTATTTT. The encoded protein is CASSLKGVVTDTQYF.

The V gene is TRBV19, the J gene TRBJ2-7, with D possibly being TRBD1 (5 bases). V lost 3 bases and J lost 1, with 10 bases in between. This CDR3 is 14 amino acids long. Germline-derived CDR1 and CDR2 are LNHDA and SQIVND (reference sequence). The CDR3 sequence is CASSIGATSYEQYF. The DNA for the CDR3 is TGTGCCAGTAGTATTGGGGCCACGTCCTACGAGCAGTACTTC.

This chain joins TRBV5-6 and TRBJ2-1; TRBD1 is a possible D gene (6 bases). From germline, CDR1 is SGHDT and CDR2 YYEEEE. The germline V and J ends were trimmed by 0 bases and 5 bases, with 15 bases remaining between them. This CDR3 has 16 amino acids. As DNA, the CDR3 is TGTGCCAGCAGCTTGGCTCTCAGGGGAGTTCACAATGAGCAGTTCTTC. This translates into CASSLALRGVHNEQFF.

This clonotype was recorded many times. This rearrangement joins TRBV27 to TRBJ2-7, with TRBD1 identical over 7 bases. The CDR3 loop spans 14 amino acids. Trimming at V came to 3 bases and at J to 0 bases, leaving 2 bases not matched to a gene. Germline assignment: CDR1 MNHEY and CDR2 SMNVEV (reference sequence). The CDR3 reads CASSLDRSSYEQYF. CDR3 coding DNA: TGTGCCAGCAGTTTGGACAGGTCCTCCTACGAGCAGTACTTC.